These T cell receptor beta chains were read from a single sample in a study of beta chain features in type 1 diabetes. The data were produced by immunoSEQ multiplex PCR, yet TCRdb's version contains in-frame clones alone and is incomplete. The table includes 200,000 to 300,000 clones, roughly 22% detected once. The sequencing input was naive CD4+ T cells from blood. These receptors originate from a woman aged 40 to 50 with type 1 diabetes. Both conserved end residues are part of each CDR3. Each record gives: V gene, J gene, D gene, clone size, CDR3 protein, CDR3 DNA. D genes are given only for firm matches. Not every row has a clone size; where given, it reads once, few, many or a size class.

TRBV30	TRBJ1-2	.	.	CAWKLPNGYTF	TGTGCCTGGAAACTCCCCAATGGCTACACCTTC
TRBV6-5	TRBJ1-1	.	.	CASSYSGRARGTEAFF	TGTGCCAGCAGTTACTCGGGGAGGGCACGTGGCACTGAAGCTTTCTTT
TRBV15	TRBJ2-1	.	.	CATSRDRGSDDNEQFF	TGTGCCACCAGCAGAGATCGAGGTAGCGATGACAATGAGCAGTTCTTC
TRBV6-6	TRBJ2-4	.	few	CASSPMDGSIQYF	TGTGCCAGCAGCCCGATGGACGGGAGCATTCAGTACTTC
TRBV9	TRBJ2-5	TRBD2	.	CASSVALAEETQYF	TGTGCCAGCAGCGTAGCCCTAGCGGAAGAGACCCAGTACTTC
TRBV7-2	TRBJ2-6	.	.	CASSIGVTGANVLTF	TGTGCCAGCAGCATCGGGGTCACTGGGGCCAACGTCCTGACTTTC
TRBV30	TRBJ1-2	.	.	CAWSRGDYGYTF	TGTGCCTGGAGCCGGGGGGACTATGGCTACACCTTC
TRBV19	TRBJ2-7	.	.	CASRQAHEQYF	TGTGCCAGCCGACAGGCGCACGAGCAGTACTTC
TRBV7-9	TRBJ1-6	.	.	CASSLDSRGGPLHF	TGTGCCAGCAGCCTGGACAGCCGGGGTGGACCCCTCCACTTT
TRBV28	TRBJ2-5	TRBD2	.	CASSPGVAGGWETQYF	TGTGCCAGCAGTCCCGGGGTAGCGGGAGGATGGGAGACCCAGTACTTC
TRBV29-1	TRBJ1-2	.	.	CSVGDALGNYGYTF	TGCAGCGTTGGTGACGCCCTCGGGAACTATGGCTACACCTTC
TRBV19	TRBJ2-2	.	.	CASTRTGELFF	TGTGCCAGTACTAGAACCGGGGAGCTGTTTTTT
TRBV30	TRBJ1-5	.	few	CAWSLEDNQPQHF	TGTGCCTGGAGTTTGGAGGACAATCAGCCCCAGCATTTT